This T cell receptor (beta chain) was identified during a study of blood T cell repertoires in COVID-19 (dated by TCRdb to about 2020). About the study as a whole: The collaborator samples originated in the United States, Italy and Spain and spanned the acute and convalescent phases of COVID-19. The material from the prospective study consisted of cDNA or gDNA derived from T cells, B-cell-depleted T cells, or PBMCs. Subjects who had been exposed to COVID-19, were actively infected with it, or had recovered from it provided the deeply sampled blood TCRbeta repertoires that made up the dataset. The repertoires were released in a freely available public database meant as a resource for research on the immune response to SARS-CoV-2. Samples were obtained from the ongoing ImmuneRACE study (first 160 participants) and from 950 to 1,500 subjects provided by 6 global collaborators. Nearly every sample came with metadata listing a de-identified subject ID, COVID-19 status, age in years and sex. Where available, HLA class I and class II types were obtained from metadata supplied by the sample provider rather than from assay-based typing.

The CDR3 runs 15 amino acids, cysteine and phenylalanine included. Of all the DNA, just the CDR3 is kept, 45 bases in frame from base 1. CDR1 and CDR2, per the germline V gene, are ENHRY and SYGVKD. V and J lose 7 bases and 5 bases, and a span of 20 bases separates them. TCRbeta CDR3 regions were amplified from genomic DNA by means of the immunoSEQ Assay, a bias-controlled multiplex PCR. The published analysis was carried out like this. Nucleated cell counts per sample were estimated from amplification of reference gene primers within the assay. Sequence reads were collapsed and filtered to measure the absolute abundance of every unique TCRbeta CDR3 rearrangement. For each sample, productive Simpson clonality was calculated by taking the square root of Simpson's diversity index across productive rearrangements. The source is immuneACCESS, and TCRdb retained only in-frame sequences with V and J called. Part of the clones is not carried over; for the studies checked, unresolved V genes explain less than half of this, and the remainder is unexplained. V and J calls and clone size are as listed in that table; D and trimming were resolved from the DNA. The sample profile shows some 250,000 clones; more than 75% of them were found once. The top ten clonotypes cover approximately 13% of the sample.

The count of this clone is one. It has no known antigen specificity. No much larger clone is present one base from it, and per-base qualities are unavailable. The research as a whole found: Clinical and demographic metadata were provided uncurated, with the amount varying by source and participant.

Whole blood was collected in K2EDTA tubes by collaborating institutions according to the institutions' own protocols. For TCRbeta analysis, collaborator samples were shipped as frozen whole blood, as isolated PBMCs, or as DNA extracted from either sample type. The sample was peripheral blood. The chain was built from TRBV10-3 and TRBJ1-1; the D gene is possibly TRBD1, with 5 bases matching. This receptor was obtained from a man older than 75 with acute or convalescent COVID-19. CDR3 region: CAITSGGREGTEAFF. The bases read TGTGCCATCACCTCGGGGGGGAGGGAAGGGACTGAAGCTTTCTTT.